The 11 T cell receptor beta chains reported below all come from one sample, sequenced in a study of cytomegalovirus exposure and HLA in healthy donors. Primers included in the PCR were 60 Vbeta and 13 Jbeta primers. Generated by immunoSEQ multiplex PCR, the TCRdb table keeps only in-frame clones and is missing some. This table holds under 200,000 clones, 70% to 85% found once. What was sequenced was PBMCs. These receptors all stem from a man in his forties in good health and CMV-seropositive.

The chain links TRBV2 to TRBJ2-7, with D perhaps TRBD2 (5 bases). Per germline, CDR1 SNHLY and CDR2 FYNNEI. Trimming shortened V by 5 bases and J by 4 bases, and 12 bases separated the two germline ends. The CDR3 consists of 13 residues. The CDR3 loop is CASSYGMEYEQYF. CDR3 coding DNA: TGTGCCAGCAGTTACGGGATGGAATACGAGCAGTACTTC.

This chain joins TRBV18 and TRBJ2-5; 7 nucleotides match TRBD1. J lost 2 bases, V lost 3 bases, and 6 bases had no gene match. Germline V lookup: CDR1 KGHSH, CDR2 LQKENI. The CDR3 length is 15 residues. DNA for the CDR3: TGTGCCAGCTCACCTGACAGGGTGAATCAAGAGACCCAGTACTTC. It encodes CASSPDRVNQETQYF.

DNA of the CDR3: TGTGCCAGCAGTTCCGATTGGCCTTCAGGGACAGGCAGCCTTCAGCCCCAGCATTTT. This sequence encodes CASSSDWPSGTGSLQPQHF. The V call is TRBV28, the J call TRBJ1-5; 8 bases fit TRBD1. The germline gives CDR1 MDHEN, CDR2 SYDVKM. This CDR3 spans 19 amino acids. Trimming cost V 4 bases and J 6 bases; bases outside gene matches: 20.

This clone was seen a single time. This chain links TRBV4-2 with TRBJ1-5; a weak D match, TRBD1 (5 bases). The germline CDR1 and CDR2 sequences are LGHNA and YNFKEQ. CDR3 length equals 14 residues. V gave up 0 bases and J gave up 7 bases, with 10 bases separating them. The CDR3 region has the DNA TGTGCCAGCAGCCAAGAGACAGCGGGGCAGCCCCAGCATTTT. Encoded protein: CASSQETAGQPQHF.

V is TRBV11-2 and J is TRBJ2-1, with 13 bases that match TRBD2. Germline-derived CDR1 and CDR2 are SGHAT and FQNNGV. Trimming removed 6 bases from V and 6 bases from J; junction bases left unmatched: 2. The CDR3 consists of 14 residues. CDR3 sequence reads: CASRTSGGFNEQFF. Written as DNA, the CDR3 is TGTGCCAGCAGGACTAGCGGGGGGTTCAATGAGCAGTTCTTC. The variable domain in full, completed from reference TRBV11-2 and TRBJ2-1, reads EAGVAQSPRYKIIEKRQSVAFWCNPISGHATLYWYQQILGQGPKLLIQFQNNGVVDDSQLPKDRFSAERLKGVDSTLKIQPAKLEDSAVYLCASRTSGGFNEQFFGPGTRLTVL.

This clone was seen a handful of times. V usage is TRBV5-8 and J usage is TRBJ2-1; tentative D call: TRBD2 (6 bases). V was pared by 0 bases and J by 6 bases, with 13 bases between. Germline CDR1 reads SGHTS; CDR2 reads YDEGEE. This CDR3 comprises 15 residues. As DNA, the CDR3 is TGTGCCAGCAGCTTGGACCCGGGAGCGGGCAATGAGCAGTTCTTC. Protein: CASSLDPGAGNEQFF.

The V and J genes are TRBV6-6 and TRBJ2-7; a possible D gene is TRBD1 (5 bases). The CDR3 runs 13 residues. V shed 2 bases and J shed 1 base, with 6 bases lying between them. Germline values: CDR1 MNHNY, CDR2 SVGAGI (reference sequence). Here the CDR3 reads CASSYDRSYEQYF. The CDR3, as DNA: TGTGCCAGCAGTTACGACAGATCCTACGAGCAGTACTTC.

The genes are TRBV9 and TRBJ2-7; D is undetermined. Germline V gene sequence: CDR1 SGDLS, CDR2 YYNGEE. The CDR3 has 15 residues. The V gene lost 2 bases and the J gene lost 0 bases, with 12 bases spanning the gap. The CDR3 protein is CASSVGTAPSYEQYF. The CDR3 DNA reads as TGTGCCAGCAGCGTCGGAACAGCCCCCTCCTACGAGCAGTACTTC.

V usage is TRBV28 and J usage is TRBJ2-3; D is perhaps TRBD2 (6 bases). V was trimmed by 3 bases and J by 4 bases, leaving 17 bases between them. In germline, CDR1 is MDHEN, CDR2 SYDVKM. CDR3 length: 16 residues. The CDR3 loop reads CASSLGGGMRADTQYF. In DNA form, the CDR3 reads TGTGCCAGCAGTTTGGGTGGCGGGATGAGGGCAGATACGCAGTATTTT.

This chain joins TRBV28 and TRBJ2-7, with 12 nucleotides matching TRBD1. Germline values: CDR1 MDHEN, CDR2 SYDVKM. This CDR3 region has 14 residues. V was clipped by 5 bases and J by 5 bases; unmatched bases: 4. CDR3 protein: CASSTGQGAHEQYF. Here the CDR3 DNA reads TGTGCCAGCAGTACGGGACAGGGGGCCCACGAGCAGTACTTC. The full variable domain, rest sourced from reference TRBV28 and TRBJ2-7, is DVKVTQSSRYLVKRTGEKVFLECVQDMDHENMFWYRQDPGLGLRLIYFSYDVKMKEKGDIPEGYSVSREKKERFSLILESASTNQTSMYLCASSTGQGAHEQYFGPGTRLTVT.

The chain is built from TRBV6-1 and TRBJ1-6, with 8 positions matching TRBD1. Trimming took 7 bases from V and 0 from J; bases not matched to a gene: 2. The CDR3 contains 15 residues. Germline assignment: CDR1 MNHNS and CDR2 SASEGT. CDR3: CASTQGGSYNSPLHF. The CDR3 DNA reads as TGTGCCAGCACACAGGGGGGCTCCTATAATTCACCCCTCCACTTT.